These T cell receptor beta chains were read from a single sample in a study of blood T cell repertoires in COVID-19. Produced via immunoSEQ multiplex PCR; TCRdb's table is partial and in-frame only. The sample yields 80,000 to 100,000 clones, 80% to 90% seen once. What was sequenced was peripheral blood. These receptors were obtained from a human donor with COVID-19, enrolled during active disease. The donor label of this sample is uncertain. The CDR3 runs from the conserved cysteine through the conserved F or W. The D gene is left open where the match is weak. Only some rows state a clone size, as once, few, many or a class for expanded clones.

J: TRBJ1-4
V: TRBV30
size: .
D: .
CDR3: CAWRHTTNEKLFF
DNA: TGTGCCTGGAGACACACAACTAATGAAAAACTGTTTTTT

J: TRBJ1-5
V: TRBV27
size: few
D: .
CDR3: CASSLYASVQPQHF
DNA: TGTGCCAGCAGTTTATACGCCTCGGTTCAGCCCCAGCATTTT

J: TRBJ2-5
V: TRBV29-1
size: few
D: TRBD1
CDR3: CSVEPGQGGGETQYF
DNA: TGCAGCGTTGAACCCGGACAGGGGGGAGGAGAGACCCAGTACTTC

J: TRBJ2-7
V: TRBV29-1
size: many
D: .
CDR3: CSVGARNEQYF
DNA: TGCAGCGTGGGGGCCAGGAACGAGCAGTACTTC

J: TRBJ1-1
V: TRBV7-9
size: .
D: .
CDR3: CASSLQGSTEAFF
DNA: TGTGCCAGCAGCCTCCAGGGGAGCACTGAAGCTTTCTTT

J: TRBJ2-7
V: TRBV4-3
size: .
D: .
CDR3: CASSQGGPREYF
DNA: TGCGCCAGCAGCCAAGGTGGCCCCCGGGAGTACTTC

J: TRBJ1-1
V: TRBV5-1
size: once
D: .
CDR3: CASRRGAQNTEAFF
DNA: TGCGCCAGCAGGCGGGGGGCGCAGAACACTGAAGCTTTCTTT

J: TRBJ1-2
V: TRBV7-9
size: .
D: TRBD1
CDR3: CASSLNTGGHYGYTF
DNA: TGTGCCAGCAGCCTTAATACAGGGGGCCACTATGGCTACACCTTC

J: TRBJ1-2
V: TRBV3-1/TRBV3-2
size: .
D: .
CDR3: CASKGVGYGYTF
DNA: TGTGCCAGCAAGGGGGTCGGCTATGGCTACACCTTC

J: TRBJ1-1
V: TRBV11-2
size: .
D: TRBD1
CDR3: CASSRRQGRTEAFF
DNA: TGTGCCAGCAGCCGGAGACAGGGGAGGACTGAAGCTTTCTTT

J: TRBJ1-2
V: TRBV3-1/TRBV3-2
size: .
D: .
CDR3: CASSQDTRGGYTF
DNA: TGTGCCAGCAGCCAAGATACGCGGGGCGGCTACACCTTC

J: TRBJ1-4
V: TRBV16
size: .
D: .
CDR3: CASSQSMASMLFF
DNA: TGTGCCAGCAGCCAATCTATGGCCTCAATGCTGTTTTTT

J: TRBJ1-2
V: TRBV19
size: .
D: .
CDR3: CASSPTGDYGYTF
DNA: TGTGCCAGTAGTCCGACGGGAGACTATGGCTACACCTTC

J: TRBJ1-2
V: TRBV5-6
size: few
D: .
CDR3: CASSLTGHYGYTF
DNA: TGTGCCAGCAGCCTAACAGGGCACTATGGCTACACCTTC

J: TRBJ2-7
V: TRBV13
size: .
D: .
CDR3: CASSLSSSYEQYF
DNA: TGTGCCAGCAGCTTATCTAGCTCCTACGAGCAGTACTTC

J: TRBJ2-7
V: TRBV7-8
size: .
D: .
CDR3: CASSLTDSYEQYF
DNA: TGTGCCAGCAGCTTGACAGACTCCTACGAGCAGTACTTC

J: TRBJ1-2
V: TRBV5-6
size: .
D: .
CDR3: CASTPLSGYPGSVRGYTF
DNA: TGTGCCAGCACTCCCCTCTCGGGGTACCCCGGGTCTGTGCGGGGCTACACCTTC

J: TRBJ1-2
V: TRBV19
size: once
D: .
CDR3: CASKQGLGYTF
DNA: TGTGCCAGTAAGCAGGGTCTTGGCTACACCTTC